Sequencing of this TCR beta chain was carried out in a study of shared clonotypes between healthy human individuals. Across the whole study: CD4 naive and memory got three plates each, CD8 naive two, CD8 memory one. Findings of the study overall: Among a handful of donors, 4.5% to 5.5% of naive CD4 clonotypes were found in common.

A note on this clone: Antigen specificity is unknown.

The study enrolled healthy HIV-negative adults without recent acute infections or vaccinations as donors. Researchers divided each subset's genomic DNA evenly across several immunoSEQ plates. Clones were read by immunoSEQ multiplex PCR, and TCRdb kept only the in-frame ones, dropping some. Here the sample spans approximately 2.1 million clones, 85% to 95% being singletons. The receptor's source is a young man in good health. Some clones in this sample may be carry-over from other donors' samples. The material sequenced was naive CD4+ T cells from PBMCs. Stated subset: CD45RA+ positively selected.

The CDR3 loop reads CASRGRQEWADTQYF. Written as DNA, the CDR3 is TGTGCCAGTAGGGGGCGACAGGAGTGGGCAGATACGCAGTATTTT. This sequence joins TRBV19 and TRBJ2-3; possibly TRBD1 for D (6 bases). The CDR3 loop spans 15 amino acids. CDR1 and CDR2 (germline): LNHDA, SQIVND (reference sequence). V gave up 6 bases and J gave up 4 bases, with 17 bases separating them.